This TCR beta chain was captured by sequencing in a study of CD8 T cells in ankylosing spondylitis. Each CDR3 protein gets one entry after TCRdb re-called the 5' RACE reads with MiXCR. The table includes fewer than 180,000 distinct CDR3 sequences, more than 40% detected once. This TCR derives from a male donor with ankylosing spondylitis. The specimen sequenced was synovial fluid, either unsorted or a sorted T cell fraction (not recorded which).

CDR3 in DNA: TGCAGCGTTGAACTCCCCAGAAAGGAGACTAGAGCGCGAGAGACCCAGTACTTC. Protein sequence: CSVELPRKETRARETQYF. The chain recombines TRBV29-1 with TRBJ2-5; perhaps TRBD2 as D (6 bases). The V and J ends lost 2 bases and 4 bases respectively, with 26 bases between them. In germline, CDR1 is SQVTM, CDR2 ANQGSEA. The CDR3 totals 18 residues.